The sequence of this TCR beta chain was determined in a study of beta chain features in type 1 diabetes. Overall study: Sorted cells, 90 million to 130 million in number, were examined across all samples.

Populations obtained by sorting all exceeded 95% purity. V lost 5 bases and J lost 3, with 17 bases in between. Germline V gene sequence: CDR1 LNHDA, CDR2 SQIVND (reference sequence). This CDR3 has 16 amino acids. This clone was observed a few times. Sequencing targeted expressed TCRB transcripts, as all isolated RNA had been reverse transcribed. Sequencing used immunoSEQ multiplex PCR; TCRdb keeps in-frame clones, though not all of them. Of about 150,000 clones in the sample, about a tenth were seen once. The specimen was central memory CD4+ T cells from blood. The source is a man aged 18 to 35 in good health. The chain recombines TRBV19 with TRBJ1-5; D may be TRBD1 (6 bases). CDR3 sequence (DNA): TGTGCCAGTAGTCCCAACGACAGGAGCGACAATCAGCCCCAGCATTTT. As protein: CASSPNDRSDNQPQHF.